This T cell receptor beta chain emerged from a study of technical replicates of blood from several donors. This CDR3 has 11 residues. In germline, CDR1 is SGHTA, CDR2 FQGNSA. The V and J ends lost 5 bases and 6 bases respectively, with 6 bases between them. Libraries were prepared by immunoSEQ multiplex PCR; TCRdb keeps only in-frame clonotypes and omits some of them. The table lists roughly 74,000 clones, about 91% of them singletons, with about 0.39% in the top ten. The sequence came from a human donor in good health. Sequencing was performed on T cells isolated from PBMCs. The rearrangement joins TRBV7-2 to TRBJ2-3; D call uncertain. DNA for the CDR3: TGTGCCAGCAGCCTCCTGGATACGCAGTATTTT. Translated: CASSLLDTQYF.